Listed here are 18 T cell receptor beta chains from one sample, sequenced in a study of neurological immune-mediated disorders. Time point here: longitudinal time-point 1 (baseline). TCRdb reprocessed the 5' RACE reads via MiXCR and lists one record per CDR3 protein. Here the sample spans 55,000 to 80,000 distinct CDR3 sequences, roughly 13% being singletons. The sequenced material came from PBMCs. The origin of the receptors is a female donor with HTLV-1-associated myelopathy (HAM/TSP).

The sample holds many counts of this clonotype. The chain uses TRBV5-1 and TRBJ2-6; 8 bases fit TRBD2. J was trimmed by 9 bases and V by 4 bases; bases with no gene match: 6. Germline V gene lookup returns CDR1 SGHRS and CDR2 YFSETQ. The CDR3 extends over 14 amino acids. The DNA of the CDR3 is TGCGCCAGCAGCCGCGGGGGGCAAGGCAACGTCCTGACTTTC. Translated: CASSRGGQGNVLTF.

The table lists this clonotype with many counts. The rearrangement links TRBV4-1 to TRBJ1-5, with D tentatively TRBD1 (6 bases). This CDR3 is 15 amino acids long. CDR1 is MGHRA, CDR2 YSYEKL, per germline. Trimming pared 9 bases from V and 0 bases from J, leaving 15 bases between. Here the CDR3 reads CASSVQGLSNQPQHF. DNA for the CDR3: TGCGCCAGTTCGGTACAGGGACTTAGCAATCAGCCCCAGCATTTT.

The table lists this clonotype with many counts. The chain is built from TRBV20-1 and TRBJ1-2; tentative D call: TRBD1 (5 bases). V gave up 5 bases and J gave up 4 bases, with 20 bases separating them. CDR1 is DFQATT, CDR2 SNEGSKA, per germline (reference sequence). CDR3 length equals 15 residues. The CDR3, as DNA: TGCAGTGCTCCGGTGGGACCTGAGCTAGGCTATGGCTACACCTTC. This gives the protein CSAPVGPELGYGYTF.

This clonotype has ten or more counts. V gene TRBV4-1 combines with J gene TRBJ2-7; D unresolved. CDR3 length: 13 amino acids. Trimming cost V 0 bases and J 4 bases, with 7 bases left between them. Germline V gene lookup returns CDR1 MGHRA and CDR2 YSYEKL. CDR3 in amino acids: CASSQEVRYEQYF. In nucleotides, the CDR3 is TGCGCCAGCAGCCAAGAGGTTCGTTACGAGCAGTACTTC.

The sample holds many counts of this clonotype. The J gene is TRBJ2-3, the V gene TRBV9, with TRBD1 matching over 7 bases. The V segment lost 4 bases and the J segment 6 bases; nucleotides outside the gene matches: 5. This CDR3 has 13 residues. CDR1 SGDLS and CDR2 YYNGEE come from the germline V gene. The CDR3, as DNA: TGTGCCAGCAGCACTCAACAGGGGGATACGCAGTATTTT. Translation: CASSTQQGDTQYF.

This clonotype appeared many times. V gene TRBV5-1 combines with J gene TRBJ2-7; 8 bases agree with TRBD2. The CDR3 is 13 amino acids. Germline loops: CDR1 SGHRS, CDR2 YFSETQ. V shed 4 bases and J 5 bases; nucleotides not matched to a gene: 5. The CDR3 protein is CASSRGGLDEQYF. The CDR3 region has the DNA TGCGCCAGCAGCCGGGGGGGCCTAGACGAGCAGTACTTC.

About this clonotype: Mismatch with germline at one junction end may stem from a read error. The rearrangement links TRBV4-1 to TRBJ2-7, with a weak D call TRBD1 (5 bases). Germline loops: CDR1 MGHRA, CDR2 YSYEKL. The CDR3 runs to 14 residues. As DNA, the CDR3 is TGCGCCAGTAGCCAACTCAGGGTAGAGCACGAGCAGTACTTC. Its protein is CASSQLRVEHEQYF.

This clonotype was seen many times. The CDR3 loop is CASSFGDGNQPQHF. CDR3 DNA sequence: TGCGCCAGCAGCTTCGGTGATGGGAATCAGCCCCAGCATTTT. The chain recombines TRBV5-1 with TRBJ1-5; D gene ambiguous. Trimming removed 2 bases at V and 4 bases at J, with 10 bases between. CDR1 and CDR2 (germline): SGHRS, YFSETQ. This CDR3 contains 14 residues.

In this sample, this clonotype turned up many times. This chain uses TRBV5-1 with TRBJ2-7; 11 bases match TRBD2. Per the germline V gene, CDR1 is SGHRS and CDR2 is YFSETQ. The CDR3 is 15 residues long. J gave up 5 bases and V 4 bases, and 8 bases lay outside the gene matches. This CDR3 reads CASSMGTSGFDEQYF. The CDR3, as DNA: TGCGCCAGCAGCATGGGGACTAGCGGATTCGACGAGCAGTACTTC.

As DNA, the CDR3 is TGTGCCAGCAGGGCCAGCTCCTACGAGCAGTACTTC. It codes for CASRASSYEQYF. V gene TRBV25-1 combines with J gene TRBJ2-7; no reliable D call. The germline CDR1 and CDR2 sequences are MGHDK and SYGVNS. V shed 6 bases and J shed 0 bases, with 6 bases lying between them. This CDR3 contains 12 residues.

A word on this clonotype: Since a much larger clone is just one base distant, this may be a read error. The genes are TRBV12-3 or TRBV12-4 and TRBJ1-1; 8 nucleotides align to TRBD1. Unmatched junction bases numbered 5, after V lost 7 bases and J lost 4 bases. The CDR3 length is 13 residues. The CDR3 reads CASIPTGGTEAFF. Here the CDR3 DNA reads TGTGCCAGCATACCTACAGGGGGCACTGAAGCTTTCTTT.

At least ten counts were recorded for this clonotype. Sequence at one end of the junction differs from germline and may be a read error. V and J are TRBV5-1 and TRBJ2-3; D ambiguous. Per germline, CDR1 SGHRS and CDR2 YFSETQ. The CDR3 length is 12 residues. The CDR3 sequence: CASSLVADTQYF. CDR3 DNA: TGTGCCAGCAGCTTGGTAGCAGATACGCAGTATTTT. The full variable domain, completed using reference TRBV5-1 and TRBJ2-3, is KAGVTQTPRYLIKTRGQQVTLSCSPISGHRSVSWYQQTPGQGLQFLFEYFSETQRNKGNFPGRFSGRQFSNSRSEMNVSTLELGDSALYLCASSLVADTQYFGPGTRLTVL.

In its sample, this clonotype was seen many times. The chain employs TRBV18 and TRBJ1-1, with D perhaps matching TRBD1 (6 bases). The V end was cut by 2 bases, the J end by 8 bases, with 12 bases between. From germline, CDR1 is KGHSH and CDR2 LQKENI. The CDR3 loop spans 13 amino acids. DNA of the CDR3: TGTGCCAGCTCACCAGGGTCCGGGACAGAAGCTTTCTTT. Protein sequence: CASSPGSGTEAFF.

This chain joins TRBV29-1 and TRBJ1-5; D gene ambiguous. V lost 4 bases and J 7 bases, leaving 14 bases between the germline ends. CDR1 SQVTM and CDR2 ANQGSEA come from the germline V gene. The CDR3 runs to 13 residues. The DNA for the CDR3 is TGCAGCGTTGGAGCCAATGCGGGACAGCCCCAGCATTTT. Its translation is CSVGANAGQPQHF.

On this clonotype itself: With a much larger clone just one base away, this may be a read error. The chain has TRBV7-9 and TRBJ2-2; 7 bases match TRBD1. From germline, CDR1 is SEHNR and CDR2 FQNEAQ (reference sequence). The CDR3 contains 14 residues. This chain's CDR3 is CAISSGQYGGELFF. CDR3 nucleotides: TGTGCCATCAGCTCGGGACAGTACGGCGGGGAGCTGTTTTTT. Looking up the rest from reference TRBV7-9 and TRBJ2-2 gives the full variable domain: DTGVSQNPRHKITKRGQNVTFRCDPISEHNRLYWYRQTLGQGPEFLTYFQNEAQLEKSRLLSDRFSAERPKGSFSTLEIQRTEQGDSAMYLCAISSGQYGGELFFGEGSRLTVL.

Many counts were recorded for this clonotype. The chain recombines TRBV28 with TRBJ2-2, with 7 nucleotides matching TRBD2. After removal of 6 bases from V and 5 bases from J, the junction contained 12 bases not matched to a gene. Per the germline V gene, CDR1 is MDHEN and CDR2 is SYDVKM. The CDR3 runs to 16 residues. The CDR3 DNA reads TGTGCCAGCAGCCGCCCGGGGAGGGTAGGGACCGGGGAGCTGTTTTTT. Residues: CASSRPGRVGTGELFF.

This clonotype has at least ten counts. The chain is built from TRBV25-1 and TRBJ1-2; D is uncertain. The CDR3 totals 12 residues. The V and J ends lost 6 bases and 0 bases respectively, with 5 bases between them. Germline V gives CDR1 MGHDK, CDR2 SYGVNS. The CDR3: CASSRTNYGYTF. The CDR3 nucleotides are TGTGCCAGCAGCAGGACTAACTATGGCTACACCTTC.

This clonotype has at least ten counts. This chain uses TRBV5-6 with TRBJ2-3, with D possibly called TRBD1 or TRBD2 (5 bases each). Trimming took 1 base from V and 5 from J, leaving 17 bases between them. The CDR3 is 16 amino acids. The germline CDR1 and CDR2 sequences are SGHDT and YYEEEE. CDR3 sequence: CASSLLGAEGKDTQYF. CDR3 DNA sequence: TGTGCCAGCAGCTTGTTAGGGGCAGAGGGGAAAGATACGCAGTATTTT.